This T cell receptor (beta chain) was obtained from a study of CD8+CD57+ T cells in acquired aplastic anemia. Looking at the study overall: Sorted CD4+ plus CD8+ cells gave DNA averaging around 3.2 ug. Study-wide results and caveats: Around 27 sequences, all CD8+ CDR3, were shared between patients and controls.

Genomic DNA acted as the template from which TCR beta VDJ combination and CDR3 sequence profiling were carried out. TCRdb ran MiXCR on the reads and lists one entry per CDR3 protein. The sample contains roughly 240,000 distinct CDR3 sequences, more than 40% of which appear only once. Per the germline V gene, CDR1 is ENHRY and CDR2 is SYGVKD. The CDR3 has 19 amino acids. The V and J ends lost 3 bases and 1 base respectively, with 22 bases between them. There are many counts of this clonotype. Its antigen is undetermined. Sequencing was done on patients that had shown CD8+CD57+ cell expansion by flow cytometry. The study sampled blood from patients who had received no therapy.

Sequenced input: sorted CD4+, CD8+, or CD8+CD57+ T cells (not recorded which) from PBMCs. J is TRBJ2-1 and V is TRBV10-3; D assignment may be TRBD1 or TRBD2 (5 bases each). The clonotype originates from a human donor with aplastic anemia. CDR3 DNA sequence: TGTGCCATCAGTGAATCGGCTGGGGGTTCGACTTTATCCTACAATGAGCAGTTCTTC. Its protein is CAISESAGGSTLSYNEQFF.